The rows below give T cell receptor beta chains drawn from one sample of a study of post-analysis software for immune sequencing data. TCRdb analysed the PCR reads with MiXCR anew, one entry per CDR3 protein. Of roughly 870,000 distinct CDR3 sequences listed, approximately 53% are singletons. The sample taken for sequencing was blood. Receptor source: a girl between 10 and 17 years old with multiple sclerosis. The CDR3 runs from the conserved cysteine through the conserved F or W. The D gene is left open where the match is weak. Size is stated for part of the rows, as once, few or many counts, or as a class when the clone is expanded.

cdr3_nt cdr3_aa clone_size v_call d_call j_call
TGTGCCAGCAGCTTAGTGGCCGCCGGGTCCAATGAGCAGTTCTTC CASSLVAAGSNEQFF once TRBV7-2 - TRBJ2-1
TGTGCCGGCAGTTACAGGACGGGGGGCAATGAGCAGTTCTTC CAGSYRTGGNEQFF - TRBV6-6 TRBD2 TRBJ2-1
TGTGCCAGCAGCGAGAGCCGCGGGGAGACCCAGTACTTC CASSESRGETQYF few TRBV27 - TRBJ2-5
TGTGCCAGCAGCTCATTAGGGGCCGGGACCTCCTACAATGAGCAGTTCTTC CASSSLGAGTSYNEQFF - TRBV7-3 - TRBJ2-1
TGCGCCAGCAGCTGGGGGACTAGCGGGACCCCTAGCTCTGGGGCCAACGTCCTGACTTTC CASSWGTSGTPSSGANVLTF few TRBV5-1 TRBD2 TRBJ2-6
TGTGCCAGCAGCAACCCGGGAATTGGGAACTATGGCTACACCTTC CASSNPGIGNYGYTF - TRBV7-9 - TRBJ1-2
TGCAGTGCTAGAGATGGGTCGGGGTGGTCTAATAATTCACCCCTCCACTTT CSARDGSGWSNNSPLHF - TRBV20-1 - TRBJ1-6
TGCGCCAGCAGCTTGTTTGGGACTAGCGGACCAGATACGCAGTATTTT CASSLFGTSGPDTQYF - TRBV5-1 TRBD2 TRBJ2-3
TGCGGCAGTGACCAAGAGACCCAGTACTTC CGSDQETQYF few TRBV21-1 - TRBJ2-5
TGTGCCAGCATGCGCCGCAATGAGCAGTTCTTC CASMRRNEQFF - TRBV27 - TRBJ2-1
TGTGCCAGCAGCTCGATGACAGGGAACGATACGCAGTATTTT CASSSMTGNDTQYF - TRBV13 TRBD1 TRBJ2-3
TGCAGTGCTATTGACGTCTACGAGCAGTACTTC CSAIDVYEQYF - TRBV20-1 - TRBJ2-7
TGTGCCAGCAGCCAAGACGGGCACAATTACCAGCCCCAGCATTTT CASSQDGHNYQPQHF - TRBV3-1 - TRBJ1-5
TGTGCCAGCAGTTCAGCGGTGGGTTTAGCGGGGGCCAAAAACATTCAGTACTTC CASSSAVGLAGAKNIQYF - TRBV6-6 TRBD2 TRBJ2-4
TGCAGTGCTAGAGATCCCGCGAGGGGGCGTGAGCAGTTCTTC CSARDPARGREQFF - TRBV20-1 TRBD1 TRBJ2-1
TGCAGTGCTAGAAAGCGGGACCCCTCCTACGAGCAGTACTTC CSARKRDPSYEQYF - TRBV20-1 TRBD2 TRBJ2-7
TGTGCCACCAGCCTCCAAGAGACCCAGTACTTC CATSLQETQYF once TRBV15 - TRBJ2-5
TGCGCCAGCAGCTCGTCGAGATTCAATAATTTGGTTAATTCACCCCTCCACTTT CASSSSRFNNLVNSPLHF - TRBV5-1 - TRBJ1-6
TGTGCCAGCACCCACGGGGGCGGAGAGACCCAGTACTTC CASTHGGGETQYF - TRBV7-9 - TRBJ2-5
TGTGCCACGGGTGAGCAGGGGGCCTCCTACGAGCAGTACTTC CATGEQGASYEQYF - TRBV10-3 TRBD1 TRBJ2-7
TGTGCCAGCAGTTTACAGGACGCCGCCTACGAGCAGTACTTC CASSLQDAAYEQYF - TRBV12-3/TRBV12-4 - TRBJ2-7
TGTGCCAGCAGTCTCCGGACGGCAGGGCTAACCAAAAACATTCAGTACTTC CASSLRTAGLTKNIQYF - TRBV27 - TRBJ2-4
TGTGCCACCAGCACCCCGGAGGGCCAAGAGACCCAGTACTTC CATSTPEGQETQYF - TRBV15 - TRBJ2-5
TGTGCCATCAGTGGACAGGGGGACTACAATGAGCAGTTCTTC CAISGQGDYNEQFF - TRBV10-3 TRBD1 TRBJ2-1
TGCGCCAGCAGCTTGAATCAGGTAGAGCAGTACTTC CASSLNQVEQYF - TRBV5-1 - TRBJ2-7
TGTGCCAGCAGTGAAGCTTCACTAGTCGGGGAGCGGTTTTTT CASSEASLVGERFF - TRBV2 - TRBJ2-2
TGCGCCAGCAGCCTCTTACCGGGACAGAGTGCCTACGAGCAGTACTTC CASSLLPGQSAYEQYF - TRBV5-1 TRBD1 TRBJ2-7
TGCGCCAGCAGCTCGAGAGAGAGGGCCACCGGGGAGCTGTTTTTT CASSSRERATGELFF - TRBV5-1 - TRBJ2-2
TGTGCCACCAGTGAAGGGGGACTGGAGGGCAATGAGCAGTTCTTC CATSEGGLEGNEQFF - TRBV24-1 - TRBJ2-1
TGTGCCATCAGAGGGACGTCAAGCTCCTACGAGCAGTACTTC CAIRGTSSSYEQYF - TRBV10-3 - TRBJ2-7
TGCGCCAGCAGCTGGCGGTTGGGGGGCCAAGAGACCCAGTACTTC CASSWRLGGQETQYF - TRBV5-1 - TRBJ2-5
TGCAGTGCTAGATGGACAGGGAGCCCCTACGAGCAGTACTTC CSARWTGSPYEQYF once TRBV20-1 TRBD1 TRBJ2-7
TGCAGTGTCAAAGAGATTGGGCCTCAGGCACCTGGCTACACCTTC CSVKEIGPQAPGYTF - TRBV20-1 - TRBJ1-2
TGTGCCAGCAACCAACCCGGGGGATTCCACGAGCAGTACTTC CASNQPGGFHEQYF - TRBV6-2/TRBV6-3 - TRBJ2-7
TGTGCCAGCAGTGAGCTCACAGGGCCCAATGGCTACACCTTC CASSELTGPNGYTF - TRBV2 - TRBJ1-2
TGTGCCAGCAGCTTCAGAGTCAACACAGATACGCAGTATTTT CASSFRVNTDTQYF - TRBV13 - TRBJ2-3
TGTGCCAGCAGCGTAGGTTTACGGGGGAACTACAATGAGCAGTTCTTC CASSVGLRGNYNEQFF - TRBV9 - TRBJ2-1
TGTGCCAGCAGCATGGGTTCCGTGATGGAGACCCAGTACTTC CASSMGSVMETQYF few TRBV7-9 - TRBJ2-5
TGTGCCAGCAGCTTAGTAGCGGGGACTCACGGCGAGCAGTACTTC CASSLVAGTHGEQYF few TRBV7-9 TRBD2 TRBJ2-7
TGTGCCAGCAGCGTAGCATGGGTTTCCGGGGAGCTGTTTTTT CASSVAWVSGELFF - TRBV9 - TRBJ2-2
TGCAGCGTTGAACCGGTCAGTGGGGAGCTGTTTTTT CSVEPVSGELFF - TRBV29-1 - TRBJ2-2
TGTGCCAGCAGCCACAGGGTAACGGGTCAGCCCCAGCATTTT CASSHRVTGQPQHF - TRBV3-1 - TRBJ1-5
TGTGCCAGCAGTTACTCGGGACAGGCATATCAGCCCCAGCATTTT CASSYSGQAYQPQHF - TRBV6-5 TRBD1 TRBJ1-5